The T cell receptor (beta chain) under discussion was sequenced for a study of CD8 T cells in ankylosing spondylitis. Regarding the study as a whole: Apparently characteristic of ankylosing spondylitis blood was a TCR beta motif (roughly eight highly homologous variants).

A remark on this clonotype: What it binds is unknown.

Construction of TCR beta libraries was performed using quantitative 5'-RACE with molecular barcodes. TCRdb re-called the 5' RACE reads through MiXCR, storing one row per CDR3 protein. The sample holds some 85,000 distinct CDR3 sequences, roughly 10% seen once. The sequencing sample was made of blood, either unsorted or a sorted T cell fraction (not recorded which). This TCR was sampled from a male donor with ankylosing spondylitis.

The CDR3 loop is CASSLGPLEGASYNEQFF. The CDR3 coding sequence is TGTGCCAGCAGCTTAGGCCCCCTAGAGGGGGCCTCCTACAATGAGCAGTTCTTC. This rearrangement joins TRBV11-2 to TRBJ2-1; 7 nucleotides agree with TRBD1. Germline V gives CDR1 SGHAT, CDR2 FQNNGV. The trim removed 1 base at V and 0 bases at J, leaving 9 bases unmatched. The CDR3 is 18 residues long.